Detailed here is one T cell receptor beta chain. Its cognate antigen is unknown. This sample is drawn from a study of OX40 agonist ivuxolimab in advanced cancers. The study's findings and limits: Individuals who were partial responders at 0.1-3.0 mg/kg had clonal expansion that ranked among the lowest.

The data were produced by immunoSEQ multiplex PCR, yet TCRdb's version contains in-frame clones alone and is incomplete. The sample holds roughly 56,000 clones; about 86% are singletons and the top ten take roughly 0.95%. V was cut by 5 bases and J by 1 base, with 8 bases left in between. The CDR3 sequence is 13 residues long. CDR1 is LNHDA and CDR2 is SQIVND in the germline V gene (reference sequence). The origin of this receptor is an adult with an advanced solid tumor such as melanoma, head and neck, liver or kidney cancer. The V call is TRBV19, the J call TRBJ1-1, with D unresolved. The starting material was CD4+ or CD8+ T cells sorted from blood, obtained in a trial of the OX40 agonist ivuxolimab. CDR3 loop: CASSDAPNTEAFF. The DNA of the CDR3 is TGTGCCAGTAGTGACGCCCCGAACACTGAAGCTTTCTTT.